This TCR beta chain was captured in a study of shared clonotypes between healthy human individuals. Study-wide background: Those who served as donors were a couple of women and three men between the ages of 18 and 49. Study conclusions and caveats: For naive CD4 cells, roughly 5% of clonotypes were shared across a handful of donors. Estimated richness was generally greater in naive than memory subsets.

Trimming took 5 bases from V and 8 from J; bases not matched to a gene: 6. This CDR3 spans 13 amino acids. From germline, CDR1 is LNHDA and CDR2 SQIVND (reference sequence). CD45RO-negative CD8 cells positively selected for CCR7 made up the naive population, which excluded terminally differentiated effector memory CD45RA+ cells. Regarding this clone: Its antigen remains unknown.

Genomic DNA (from each subset) was split evenly across several immunoSEQ plates. Data came from immunoSEQ multiplex PCR; TCRdb stores just in-frame clones and leaves some out. The sample lists approximately 810,000 clones, 80% to 95% occurring once. The TCR sequence derives from a man under 40 in good health. This rearrangement joins TRBV19 to TRBJ1-2; the match to TRBD1 covers 9 bases. The sample was naive CD8+ T cells sorted from blood. The CDR3, as DNA: TGTGCCAGTAGTCAACAGGGGGCATCCGGCTACACCTTC. Its protein is CASSQQGASGYTF. The whole variable domain, remainder taken from reference TRBV19 and TRBJ1-2, is DGGITQSPKYLFRKEGQNVTLSCEQNLNHDAMYWYRQDPGQGLRLIYYSQIVNDFQKGDIAEGYSVSREKKESFPLTVTSAQKNPTAFYLCASSQQGASGYTFGSGTRLTVV.